Shown below are 21 T cell receptor beta chains from a single sample sequenced in a study of cytomegalovirus exposure and HLA in healthy donors. The PCR was carried out with 60 Vbeta primers and 13 Jbeta primers. The repertoire was sequenced with immunoSEQ multiplex PCR; TCRdb's copy has only in-frame clones and lacks some. Of roughly 190,000 clones listed, 70% to 75% are singletons. The source material was PBMCs. Source of these receptors: a man aged 25 to 40 in good health and CMV-seropositive.

The CDR3 DNA is TGTGCCAGCAGCTTAGGAGGATGGGATACGCAGTATTTT. Its protein product is CASSLGGWDTQYF. This chain links TRBV7-6 with TRBJ2-3; D remains ambiguous. The germline gives CDR1 SGHVS, CDR2 FNYEAQ. V was pared by 1 base and J by 6 bases, with 8 bases between. This CDR3 comprises 13 residues.

The J gene is TRBJ2-5, the V gene TRBV2; D uncertain. CDR1 is SNHLY, CDR2 FYNNEI, per germline. V shed 4 bases and J shed 2 bases, with 11 bases lying between them. This CDR3 region has 14 residues. DNA of the CDR3: TGTGCCAGCAGTGCGTTGACACCACAAGAGACCCAGTACTTC. It yields the protein CASSALTPQETQYF.

The gene calls are TRBV6-5 and TRBJ1-2; D uncertain. Germline CDR1 and CDR2: MNHEY and SVGAGI. The CDR3 covers 11 residues. V was clipped by 6 bases and J by 1 base, with 3 bases between them. The CDR3 nucleotides read TGTGCCAGCAGGTATAACTATGGCTACACCTTC. It is translated as CASRYNYGYTF.

The chain is built from TRBV7-2 and TRBJ2-7; TRBD2 might be the D (5 bases). The germline V gene has CDR1 SGHTA and CDR2 FQGNSA. The CDR3 contains 15 residues. The V gene lost 1 base and the J gene lost 4 bases, with 14 bases spanning the gap. DNA for the CDR3: TGTGCCAGCAGCTTAGGGGAGATACCCGCTTACGAGCAGTACTTC. This translates into CASSLGEIPAYEQYF.

The chain combines TRBV11-3 with TRBJ2-5; TRBD1 is a possible D gene (5 bases). The CDR3 sequence is 14 residues long. Germline CDR1 is SGHNT and CDR2 is YENEEA. V dropped 5 bases and J dropped 2 bases, with 12 bases sitting between them. This chain's CDR3 is CASSPTGSQETQYF. The CDR3 DNA reads TGTGCCAGCAGCCCAACAGGCTCTCAAGAGACCCAGTACTTC.

The CDR3 DNA follows: TGCGCCAGCAGCTCCTCAAGATTAGCGGGCTACACAGATACGCAGTATTTT. It is translated as CASSSSRLAGYTDTQYF. The chain links TRBV4-1 to TRBJ2-3; 7 positions agree with TRBD2. J was trimmed by 2 bases and V by 5 bases; bases with no gene match: 13. Germline loops: CDR1 MGHRA, CDR2 YSYEKL. The CDR3 extends over 17 amino acids.

V gene TRBV7-9 combines with J gene TRBJ2-5; 8 bases map to TRBD2. The V gene end was trimmed by 5 bases and the J gene end by 2 bases; junction bases not matched to a gene: 4. Germline loops: CDR1 SEHNR, CDR2 FQNEAQ (reference sequence). This CDR3 has 14 amino acids. The CDR3 DNA sequence: TGTGCCAGCAGCCCAGCGGGGGATCAAGAGACCCAGTACTTC. Its translation: CASSPAGDQETQYF. Complete variable domain (other parts from reference TRBV7-9 and TRBJ2-5): DTGVSQNPRHKITKRGQNVTFRCDPISEHNRLYWYRQTLGQGPEFLTYFQNEAQLEKSRLLSDRFSAERPKGSFSTLEIQRTEQGDSAMYLCASSPAGDQETQYFGPGTRLLVL.

The rearrangement links TRBV15 to TRBJ2-3, with TRBD1 identical over 8 bases. CDR3 size: 16 residues. Germline CDR1 LNHNV, CDR2 YYDKDF (reference sequence). V was pared by 5 bases and J by 1 base, with 8 bases of the junction left unmatched. CDR3 loop: CATSPRSGQGTDTQYF. The CDR3 region has the DNA TGTGCCACCAGCCCCAGATCGGGACAGGGCACAGATACGCAGTATTTT.

The chain combines TRBV11-3 with TRBJ1-1; D is uncertain. The CDR3 runs to 13 residues. Looked up from germline, CDR1 is SGHNT and CDR2 is YENEEA. V was clipped by 5 bases and J by 1 base, with 8 bases between them. CDR3 protein: CASSLVPNTEAFF. CDR3 sequence (DNA): TGTGCCAGCAGCCTCGTCCCGAACACTGAAGCTTTCTTT.

The chain combines TRBV2 with TRBJ1-1; TRBD1 aligns across 12 bases. The germline gives CDR1 SNHLY, CDR2 FYNNEI. V was pared by 7 bases and J by 3 bases, with 15 bases of the junction left unmatched. The CDR3 is 18 residues long. Written as DNA, the CDR3 is TGTGCCAGCAAACGTCAACCGGGACAGGGGGCGAGGGACACTGAAGCTTTCTTT. It translates to CASKRQPGQGARDTEAFF.

The chain combines TRBV19 with TRBJ1-2, with unresolved D. Germline CDR1 reads LNHDA; CDR2 reads SQIVND (reference sequence). V was trimmed by 5 bases and J by 0 bases, leaving 10 bases between them. The CDR3 extends over 14 amino acids. Here the CDR3 DNA reads TGTGCCAGTAGTCCCCGGGTTTCTAACTATGGCTACACCTTC. It encodes CASSPRVSNYGYTF.

The chain is built from TRBV30 and TRBJ2-1; a weak D match, TRBD1 (6 bases). Germline-derived CDR1 and CDR2 are GTSNPN and SVGIG (reference sequence). The CDR3 covers 15 residues. V was trimmed by 2 bases and J by 9 bases, leaving 20 bases between them. Here the CDR3 DNA reads TGTGCCTGGAGTTTACGAGGCCCTTTCAGGGGTGAGCAGTTCTTC. Amino acids: CAWSLRGPFRGEQFF. The full variable domain, with the rest looked up from reference TRBV30 and TRBJ2-1, is SQTIHQWPATLVQPVGSPLSLECTVEGTSNPNLYWYRQAAGRGLQLLFYSVGIGQISSEVPQNLSASRPQDRQFILSSKKLLLSDSGFYLCAWSLRGPFRGEQFFGPGTRLTVL.

This rearrangement joins TRBV4-1 to TRBJ1-1; D unresolved. Trimming left V 0 bases short and J 2 bases short, with 10 bases between. CDR3 size: 15 residues. Germline CDR1 and CDR2: MGHRA and YSYEKL. Here the CDR3 DNA reads TGCGCCAGCAGCCAAGAAGAGAGGGTTAACACTGAAGCTTTCTTT. This sequence encodes CASSQEERVNTEAFF.

The chain links TRBV29-1 to TRBJ2-6, with 8 bases fitting TRBD1. There are 17 residues in the CDR3. Germline loops: CDR1 SQVTM, CDR2 ANQGSEA. The V segment lost 6 bases and the J segment 0 bases; nucleotides outside the gene matches: 10. CDR3 sequence (DNA): TGCAGCGTGGGGGGACAGGTAGAAATCTCTGGGGCCAACGTCCTGACTTTC. It yields the protein CSVGGQVEISGANVLTF.

The rearrangement uses TRBV6-5 and TRBJ1-6; 7 nucleotides agree with TRBD1. The CDR3 runs to 15 residues. Unmatched junction bases numbered 5, after V lost 5 bases and J lost 4 bases. Germline lookup yields CDR1 MNHEY and CDR2 SVGAGI. In DNA, the CDR3 is TGTGCCAGCAGTCTAGGGACAGTGTATAATTCACCCCTCCACTTT. This codes for CASSLGTVYNSPLHF.

The chain recombines TRBV12-5 with TRBJ2-7; 9 bases agree with TRBD1. The CDR3 is made up of 16 amino acids. Trimming cost V 0 bases and J 4 bases; bases outside gene matches: 7. Germline CDR1 LGHNT, CDR2 FRNRAP. CDR3 protein: CASGLVLQGAIYEQYF. CDR3 in DNA: TGTGCTAGTGGTTTGGTATTACAGGGGGCAATTTACGAGCAGTACTTC.

The rearrangement joins TRBV4-2 to TRBJ1-2; perhaps TRBD1 as D (6 bases). Trimming took 3 bases from V and 4 from J, leaving 21 bases between them. The V gene's germline CDR1 is LGHNA and CDR2 YNFKEQ. The CDR3 is made up of 17 amino acids. This chain's CDR3 is CASSQEGARGKIYGYTF. CDR3 in DNA: TGTGCCAGCAGCCAGGAAGGGGCCAGGGGTAAAATCTATGGCTACACCTTC.

The V gene is TRBV5-1, the J gene TRBJ1-4; 7 nucleotides line up with TRBD1. The CDR3 runs to 16 residues. V lost 4 bases and J lost 7; bases outside the gene matches: 13. CDR1 is SGHRS and CDR2 is YFSETQ in the germline V gene. The CDR3 here is CASSLQDRAGGEKLFF. CDR3 in DNA: TGCGCCAGCAGCCTCCAAGACAGGGCGGGAGGTGAAAAACTGTTTTTT.

This chain uses TRBV5-1 with TRBJ1-3; D is perhaps TRBD1 (5 bases). This CDR3 contains 13 residues. The germline CDR1 and CDR2 sequences are SGHRS and YFSETQ. V was clipped by 6 bases and J by 0 bases, with 7 bases between them. The CDR3 DNA sequence: TGCGCCAGCACCGACAGCTCTGGAAACACCATATATTTT. It codes for CASTDSSGNTIYF.

The CDR3 reads CATGGTSGTHSYNEQFF. CDR3 coding DNA: TGTGCCACCGGAGGGACTAGCGGGACGCATTCCTACAATGAGCAGTTCTTC. The chain is built from TRBV7-9 and TRBJ2-1; 13 bases match TRBD2. The CDR3 contains 17 residues. Unmatched junction bases numbered 10, after V lost 10 bases and J lost 1 base. Per the germline V gene, CDR1 is SEHNR and CDR2 is FQNEAQ (reference sequence).

The chain uses TRBV5-1 and TRBJ2-7; 7 bases are a match to TRBD1. Trimming took 4 bases from V and 3 from J; bases not matched to a gene: 10. The germline gives CDR1 SGHRS, CDR2 YFSETQ. The CDR3 runs to 15 residues. The CDR3: CASSMVEGAYYEQYF. CDR3 DNA: TGCGCCAGCAGCATGGTTGAGGGGGCATACTACGAGCAGTACTTC. The full variable domain, in which reference TRBV5-1 and TRBJ2-7 provide the parts outside the CDR3, is KAGVTQTPRYLIKTRGQQVTLSCSPISGHRSVSWYQQTPGQGLQFLFEYFSETQRNKGNFPGRFSGRQFSNSRSEMNVSTLELGDSALYLCASSMVEGAYYEQYFGPGTRLTVT.